This record covers a single TCR beta chain. Its matching antigen is unknown. Researchers took RNA transcripts and amplified TCR beta CDR3 regions from them. RT-PCR was first run with HTBI primers, then multiplex PCR in a second round. TCRdb passed the multiplex PCR reads through MiXCR, listing each CDR3 protein once. The data show 620,000 or so distinct CDR3 sequences, 20% to 25% seen once. This record comes from a study of Graves' ophthalmopathy and Graves' hyperthyroidism. The overall study: Peripheral blood sampling occurred at initial diagnosis, before any treatment.

This CDR3 spans 13 amino acids. Looked up from germline, CDR1 is SNHLY and CDR2 is FYNNEI. V shed 6 bases and J shed 2 bases, with 10 bases lying between them. Certain patients were not enrolled. These were patients with other autoimmune diseases, uncontrolled infections, pregnancy or lactation. Overall study findings and caveats: The 13-signature model separated ophthalmopathy from stable hyperthyroidism at around 88% sensitivity and 80% to 84% specificity.

The chain is built from TRBV2 and TRBJ1-2; possible D gene TRBD1, 6 bases. The sequenced material came from peripheral blood. This sequence was found in a woman younger than 30 with stable Graves' hyperthyroidism. Some clones in this sample may be carry-over from other donors' samples. In nucleotides, the CDR3 is TGTGCCAGCAGGCAAACAGGGAACTATGGCTACACCTTC. Its protein is CASRQTGNYGYTF.